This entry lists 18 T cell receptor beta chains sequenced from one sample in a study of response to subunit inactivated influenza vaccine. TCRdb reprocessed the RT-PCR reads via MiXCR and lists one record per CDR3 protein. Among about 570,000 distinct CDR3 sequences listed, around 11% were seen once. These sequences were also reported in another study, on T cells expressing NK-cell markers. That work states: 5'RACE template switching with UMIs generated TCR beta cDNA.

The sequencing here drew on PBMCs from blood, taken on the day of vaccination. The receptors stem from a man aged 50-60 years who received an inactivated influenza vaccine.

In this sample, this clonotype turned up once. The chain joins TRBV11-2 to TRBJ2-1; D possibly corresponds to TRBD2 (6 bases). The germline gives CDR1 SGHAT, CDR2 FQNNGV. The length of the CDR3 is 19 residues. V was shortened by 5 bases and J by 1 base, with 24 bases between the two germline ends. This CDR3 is CASSPNAMLTSFSYNEQFF. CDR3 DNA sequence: TGTGCCAGCAGCCCAAATGCTATGTTGACTAGTTTTTCCTACAATGAGCAGTTCTTC. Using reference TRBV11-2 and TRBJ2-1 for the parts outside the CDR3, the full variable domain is EAGVAQSPRYKIIEKRQSVAFWCNPISGHATLYWYQQILGQGPKLLIQFQNNGVVDDSQLPKDRFSAERLKGVDSTLKIQPAKLEDSAVYLCASSPNAMLTSFSYNEQFFGPGTRLTVL.

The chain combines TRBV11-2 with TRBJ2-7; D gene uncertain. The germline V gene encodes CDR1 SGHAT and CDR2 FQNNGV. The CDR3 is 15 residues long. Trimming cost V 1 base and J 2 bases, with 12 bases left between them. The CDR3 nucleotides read TGTGCCAGCAGCTTAGGGCCAGGCGCACCCTACGAGCAGTACTTC. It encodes CASSLGPGAPYEQYF.

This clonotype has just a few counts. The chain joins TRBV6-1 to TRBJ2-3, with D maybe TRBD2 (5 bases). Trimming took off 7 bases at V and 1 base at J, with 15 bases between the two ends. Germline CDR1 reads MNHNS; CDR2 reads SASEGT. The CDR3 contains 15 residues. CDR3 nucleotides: TGTGCCAGCACCCGCAGTCGGGGAGGCACAGATACGCAGTATTTT. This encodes CASTRSRGGTDTQYF.

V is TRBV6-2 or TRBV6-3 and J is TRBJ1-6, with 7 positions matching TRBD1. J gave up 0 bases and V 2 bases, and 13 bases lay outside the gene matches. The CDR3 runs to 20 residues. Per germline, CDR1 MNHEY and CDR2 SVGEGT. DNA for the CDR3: TGTGCCAGCAGTTACCTGGCCCCAGGGGGGGCCAGCTCCTATAATTCACCCCTCCACTTT. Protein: CASSYLAPGGASSYNSPLHF.

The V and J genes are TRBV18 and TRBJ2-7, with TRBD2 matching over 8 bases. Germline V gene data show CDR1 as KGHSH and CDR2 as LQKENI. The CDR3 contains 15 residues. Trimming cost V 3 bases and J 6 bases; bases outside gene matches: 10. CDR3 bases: TGTGCCAGCTCACCTTCGAGCGGGAGTCTTCGCGAGCAGTACTTC. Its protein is CASSPSSGSLREQYF. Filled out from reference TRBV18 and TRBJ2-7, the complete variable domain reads NAGVMQNPRHLVRRRGQEARLRCSPMKGHSHVYWYRQLPEEGLKFMVYLQKENIIDESGMPKERFSAEFPKEGPSILRIQQVVRGDSAAYFCASSPSSGSLREQYFGPGTRLTVT.

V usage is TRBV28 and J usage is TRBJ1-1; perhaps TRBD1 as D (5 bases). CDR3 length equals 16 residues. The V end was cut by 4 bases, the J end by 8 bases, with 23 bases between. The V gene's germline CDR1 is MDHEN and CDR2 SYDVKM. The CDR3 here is CASSSQRQGDALEAFF. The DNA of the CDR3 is TGTGCCAGCAGTTCCCAGAGGCAGGGCGACGCTTTGGAAGCTTTCTTT.

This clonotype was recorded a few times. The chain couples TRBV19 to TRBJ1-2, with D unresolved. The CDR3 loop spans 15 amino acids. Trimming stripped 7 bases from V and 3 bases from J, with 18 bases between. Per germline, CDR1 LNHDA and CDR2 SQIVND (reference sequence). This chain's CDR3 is CASTRNLKSYYGYTF. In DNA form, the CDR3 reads TGTGCCAGTACCCGAAATCTCAAGAGTTACTATGGCTACACCTTC.

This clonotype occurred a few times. The CDR3: CATSESGRSIQETQYF. DNA for the CDR3: TGTGCCACCAGTGAATCGGGACGGTCCATCCAAGAGACCCAGTACTTC. The rearrangement joins TRBV24-1 to TRBJ2-5, with D possibly being TRBD1 or TRBD2 (5 bases each). Germline V gene lookup returns CDR1 KGHDR and CDR2 SFDVKD. Trimming stripped 4 bases from V and 1 base from J, with 15 bases between. This CDR3 contains 16 residues.

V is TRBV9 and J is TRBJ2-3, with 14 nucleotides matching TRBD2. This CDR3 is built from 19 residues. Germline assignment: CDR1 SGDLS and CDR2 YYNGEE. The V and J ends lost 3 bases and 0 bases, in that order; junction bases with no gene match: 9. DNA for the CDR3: TGTGCCAGCAGCGCCACGGGACTAGCGGGGGTGTATAGCACAGATACGCAGTATTTT. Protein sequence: CASSATGLAGVYSTDTQYF.

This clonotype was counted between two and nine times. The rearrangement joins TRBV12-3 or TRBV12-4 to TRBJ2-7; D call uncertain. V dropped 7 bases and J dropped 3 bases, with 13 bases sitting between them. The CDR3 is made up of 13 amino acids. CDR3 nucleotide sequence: TGTGCCAGCACCAAAGCCCTGAACTACGAGCAGTACTTC. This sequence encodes CASTKALNYEQYF.

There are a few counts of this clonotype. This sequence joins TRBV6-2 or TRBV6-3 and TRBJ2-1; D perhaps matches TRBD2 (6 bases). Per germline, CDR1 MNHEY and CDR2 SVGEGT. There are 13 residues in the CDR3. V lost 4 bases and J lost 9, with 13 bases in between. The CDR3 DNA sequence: TGTGCCAGCAGTTTTGGAGGGCCCGGTGAGCAGTTCTTC. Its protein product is CASSFGGPGEQFF.

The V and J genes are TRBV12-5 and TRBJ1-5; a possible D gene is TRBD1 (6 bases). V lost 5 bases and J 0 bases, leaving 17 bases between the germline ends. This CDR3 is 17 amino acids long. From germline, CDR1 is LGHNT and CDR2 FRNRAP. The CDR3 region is CASGPHRVLHSNQPQHF. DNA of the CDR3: TGTGCTAGTGGTCCCCACAGGGTCCTACATAGCAATCAGCCCCAGCATTTT.

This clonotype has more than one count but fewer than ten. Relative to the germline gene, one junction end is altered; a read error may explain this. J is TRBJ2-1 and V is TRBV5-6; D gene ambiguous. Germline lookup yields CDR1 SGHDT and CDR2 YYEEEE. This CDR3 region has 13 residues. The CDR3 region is CASSLAGRDEKFF. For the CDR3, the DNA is TGTGCCAGCAGCTTGGCGGGTAGGGATGAGAAGTTCTTC.

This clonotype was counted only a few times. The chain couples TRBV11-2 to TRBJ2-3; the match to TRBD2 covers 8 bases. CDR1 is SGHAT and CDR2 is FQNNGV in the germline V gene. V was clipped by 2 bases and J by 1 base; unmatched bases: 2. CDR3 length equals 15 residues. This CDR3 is CASSLMRGGTDTQYF. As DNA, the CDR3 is TGTGCCAGCAGCTTAATGCGGGGGGGCACAGATACGCAGTATTTT.

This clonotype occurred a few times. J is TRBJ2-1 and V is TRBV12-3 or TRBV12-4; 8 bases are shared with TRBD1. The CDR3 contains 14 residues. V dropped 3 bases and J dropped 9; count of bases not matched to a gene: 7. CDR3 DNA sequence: TGTGCCAGCAGTTTCTCAGGGGGCAACGGTGAGCAGTTCTTC. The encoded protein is CASSFSGGNGEQFF.

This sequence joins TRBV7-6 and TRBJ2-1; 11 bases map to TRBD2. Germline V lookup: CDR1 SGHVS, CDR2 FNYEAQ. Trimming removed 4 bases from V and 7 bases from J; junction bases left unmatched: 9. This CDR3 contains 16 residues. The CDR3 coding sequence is TGTGCCAGCAGCTCAATAGCGGGAGGGCCAGGTAATGAGCAGTTCTTC. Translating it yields CASSSIAGGPGNEQFF.

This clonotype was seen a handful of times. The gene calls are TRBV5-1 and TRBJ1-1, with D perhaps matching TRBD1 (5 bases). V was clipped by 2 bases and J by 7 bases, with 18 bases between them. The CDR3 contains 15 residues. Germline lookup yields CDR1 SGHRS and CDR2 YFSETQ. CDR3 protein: CASSLKSTTVREAFF. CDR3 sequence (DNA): TGCGCCAGCAGCTTAAAAAGCACGACAGTCCGTGAAGCTTTCTTT.

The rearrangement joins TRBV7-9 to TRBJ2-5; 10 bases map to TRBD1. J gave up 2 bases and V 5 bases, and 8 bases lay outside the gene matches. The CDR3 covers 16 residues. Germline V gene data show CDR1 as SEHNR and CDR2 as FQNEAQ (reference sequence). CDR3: CASSRLRDRGQETQYF. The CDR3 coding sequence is TGTGCCAGCAGCCGTTTAAGGGACAGGGGACAAGAGACCCAGTACTTC.